These 30 T cell receptor beta chains originate from one sample sequenced in a study of spatial heterogeneity in lung cancer. Findings and caveats of the study: Expanded intratumoral alpha and beta TCR counts tracked tumor mutation counts.

TCRdb ran MiXCR on the 5' RACE reads and lists one entry per CDR3 protein. The repertoire has some 100,000 distinct CDR3 sequences, under 4.5% of them found once; the top ten carry 21%. Documented time point: sample taken at primary tumor resection. For these TCRs, the target antigens are not known. This specimen consisted of lung tumor tissue, obtained at surgery. The source of these receptors is a male donor with early-stage non-small cell lung cancer.

In this sample, this clonotype turned up many times. The rearrangement uses TRBV24-1 and TRBJ2-1; possibly TRBD2 for D (7 bases). CDR3 size: 16 residues. V was clipped by 4 bases and J by 7 bases, with 19 bases between them. Germline V lookup: CDR1 KGHDR, CDR2 SFDVKD. CDR3 region: CATSDWTAGRLNEQFF. CDR3 DNA: TGTGCCACCAGTGACTGGACAGCGGGGCGCTTAAATGAGCAGTTCTTC.

This clonotype was counted at least ten times. The chain combines TRBV4-1 with TRBJ2-7; possibly TRBD1 for D (5 bases). The germline gives CDR1 MGHRA, CDR2 YSYEKL. The CDR3 totals 14 residues. Between the trimmed V and J ends, which lost 2 bases and 3 bases, there was a span of 11 bases. The CDR3 DNA sequence: TGCGCCAGCAGCCAACTAGTGGACATCTACGAGCAGTACTTC. This translates into CASSQLVDIYEQYF.

In this sample, this clonotype turned up many times. The V and J genes are TRBV20-1 and TRBJ2-2; the D is unclear. Looked up from germline, CDR1 is DFQATT and CDR2 is SNEGSKA (reference sequence). The V gene lost 3 bases and the J gene lost 4 bases, with 15 bases spanning the gap. CDR3 length: 15 residues. The CDR3 here is CSASDPTGPTGELFF. The CDR3 DNA reads as TGCAGTGCTAGTGATCCGACTGGCCCCACCGGGGAGCTGTTTTTT.

This clonotype has a count of ten or more. This chain connects TRBV28 to TRBJ1-4, with TRBD1 as a possible D gene (6 bases). Trimming pared 5 bases from V and 4 bases from J, leaving 14 bases between. The germline CDR1 and CDR2 sequences are MDHEN and SYDVKM. This CDR3 comprises 15 residues. The CDR3 nucleotides read TGTGCCAGCAGTACGCGGACAGAGGGTAATGAAAAACTGTTTTTT. Amino acids: CASSTRTEGNEKLFF.

This clonotype came up a few times. The J gene is TRBJ2-6, the V gene TRBV28; D possibly corresponds to TRBD2 (5 bases). The CDR3 totals 15 residues. V was cut by 9 bases and J by 0 bases, with 12 bases left in between. Germline lookup yields CDR1 MDHEN and CDR2 SYDVKM. CDR3: CASGLIGSGANVLTF. In DNA form, the CDR3 reads TGTGCCAGTGGACTTATAGGCTCTGGGGCCAACGTCCTGACTTTC.

The gene calls are TRBV5-1 and TRBJ2-3; a weak D match, TRBD2 (6 bases). The germline gives CDR1 SGHRS, CDR2 YFSETQ. CDR3 length: 15 residues. V was cut by 2 bases and J by 1 base, with 11 bases left in between. The CDR3 is CASSFGREGTDTQYF. The DNA for the CDR3 is TGCGCCAGCAGCTTCGGCAGGGAGGGCACAGATACGCAGTATTTT.

This clonotype was counted ten times or more. CDR3 residues: CAWNRDGEKLFF. In nucleotides, the CDR3 is TGTGCCTGGAACAGGGACGGTGAAAAACTGTTTTTT. V gene TRBV30 combines with J gene TRBJ1-4, with a tentative D call TRBD1 (6 bases). The CDR3 runs 12 residues. Trimming stripped 4 bases from V and 7 bases from J, with 10 bases between. From germline, CDR1 is GTSNPN and CDR2 SVGIG (reference sequence).

The sample holds many counts of this clonotype. This sequence joins TRBV28 and TRBJ2-7, with D maybe TRBD1 (7 bases). The CDR3 extends over 14 amino acids. Germline loops: CDR1 MDHEN, CDR2 SYDVKM. Trimming left V 5 bases short and J 3 bases short, with 14 bases between. The CDR3 here is CASSSRGDRYEQYF. The CDR3 DNA is TGTGCCAGCAGTAGCAGGGGGGACCGCTACGAGCAGTACTTC.

This clonotype was seen more than once but under ten times. This CDR3 reads CSARDPTGTDTQYF. In nucleotides, the CDR3 is TGCAGTGCTAGAGACCCCACCGGGACAGATACGCAGTATTTT. This rearrangement joins TRBV20-1 to TRBJ2-3, with unresolved D. V lost 0 bases to trimming and J lost 3 bases, with 10 bases between them. Germline V gives CDR1 DFQATT, CDR2 SNEGSKA (reference sequence). The CDR3 loop spans 14 amino acids.

This sequence joins TRBV20-1 and TRBJ2-7, with 10 bases that match TRBD2. The CDR3 is 17 residues long. The V gene's germline CDR1 is DFQATT and CDR2 SNEGSKA (reference sequence). Germline trimming cut 7 bases from V and 3 bases from J; bases unmatched to any gene: 18. The CDR3 nucleotides are TGCAGTGTAAGCGAACTAGCGGGGACCCCCGATAACTACGAGCAGTACTTC. Translating gives CSVSELAGTPDNYEQYF.

This clonotype was seen at least ten times. The genes are TRBV20-1 and TRBJ2-7; 12 nucleotides align to TRBD2. Germline V gene data show CDR1 as DFQATT and CDR2 as SNEGSKA (reference sequence). V lost 7 bases, J lost 4 bases, and 2 bases stayed unmatched. CDR3 length: 12 amino acids. Written as DNA, the CDR3 is TGCAGTGTCGGGACTAGCGGGTACGAGCAGTACTTC. It codes for CSVGTSGYEQYF.

Ten or more counts support this clonotype. This chain uses TRBV28 with TRBJ1-6; D possibly corresponds to TRBD1 (6 bases). Germline lookup yields CDR1 MDHEN and CDR2 SYDVKM. The CDR3 covers 15 residues. Trimming stripped 8 bases from V and 3 bases from J, with 14 bases between. The CDR3 DNA sequence: TGTGCCAGCTCTAGGGGGGGTAGCTATAATTCACCCCTCCACTTT. This gives the protein CASSRGGSYNSPLHF.

The sample holds a few counts of this clonotype. V usage is TRBV5-1 and J usage is TRBJ1-2; tentatively, D is TRBD1 (5 bases). This CDR3 comprises 15 residues. Germline V gene lookup returns CDR1 SGHRS and CDR2 YFSETQ. Trimming removed 0 bases at V and 6 bases at J, with 15 bases between. The CDR3: CASSLVGADSDGYTF. The CDR3 coding sequence is TGCGCCAGCAGCTTGGTTGGGGCCGACTCAGATGGCTACACCTTC.

This clonotype showed up just a few times. As DNA, the CDR3 is TGTGCCTGGAGAAGCGGGGGCAGGAGCTCCTATAATTCACCCCTCCACTTT. It is translated as CAWRSGGRSSYNSPLHF. The chain joins TRBV30 to TRBJ1-6; maybe TRBD1 (6 bases). The CDR3 is 17 amino acids. V gave up 3 bases and J gave up 0 bases, with 15 bases separating them. From germline, CDR1 is GTSNPN and CDR2 SVGIG (reference sequence).

This clonotype has a count of ten or more. This chain joins TRBV25-1 and TRBJ1-1; D ambiguous. The CDR3 contains 15 residues. Trimming removed 1 base from V and 6 bases from J, with 15 bases in between. From germline, CDR1 is MGHDK and CDR2 SYGVNS. The CDR3 DNA sequence: TGTGCCAGCAGTGAATCAGGCCTGGGGATGCCTGAAGCTTTCTTT. Amino acid sequence: CASSESGLGMPEAFF.

This clonotype was recorded many times. The rearrangement links TRBV28 to TRBJ1-2; 9 nucleotides line up with TRBD1. This CDR3 comprises 15 residues. V lost 4 bases to trimming and J lost 4 bases; unmatched junction nucleotides: 7. Germline V gives CDR1 MDHEN, CDR2 SYDVKM. The CDR3 is CASSYNRGLVYGYTF. For the CDR3, the DNA is TGTGCCAGCAGTTATAACAGGGGGCTCGTCTATGGCTACACCTTC.

V gene TRBV4-1 combines with J gene TRBJ1-5, with unresolved D. Germline CDR1 reads MGHRA; CDR2 reads YSYEKL. Trimming removed 1 base at V and 7 bases at J, with 8 bases between. The CDR3 runs to 13 residues. The CDR3 sequence: CASSQGVGQPQHF. The DNA of the CDR3 is TGCGCCAGCAGCCAAGGTGTCGGCCAGCCCCAGCATTTT.

This clonotype was counted ten times or more. The chain is built from TRBV5-1 and TRBJ2-7; D remains unclear. Germline-derived CDR1 and CDR2 are SGHRS and YFSETQ. CDR3 length: 12 amino acids. Trimming pared 0 bases from V and 9 bases from J, leaving 10 bases between. In nucleotides, the CDR3 is TGCGCCAGCAGCTTGGTACCCTGGTTGCAGTACTTC. Its translation: CASSLVPWLQYF. Full variable domain (missing parts from reference TRBV5-1 and TRBJ2-7): KAGVTQTPRYLIKTRGQQVTLSCSPISGHRSVSWYQQTPGQGLQFLFEYFSETQRNKGNFPGRFSGRQFSNSRSEMNVSTLELGDSALYLCASSLVPWLQYFGPGTRLTVT.

J is TRBJ2-7 and V is TRBV5-1; TRBD2 is a possible D gene (5 bases). The V gene lost 3 bases and the J gene lost 2 bases, with 15 bases spanning the gap. The CDR3 extends over 15 amino acids. In germline, CDR1 is SGHRS, CDR2 YFSETQ. Here the CDR3 DNA reads TGCGCCAGCAGCTGGTTGGCGGGCACTGCCTACGAGCAGTACTTC. The encoded protein is CASSWLAGTAYEQYF.

This clonotype was detected many times. The junction and the germline gene differ at one end; a read error may be behind it. The V gene is TRBV3-1, the J gene TRBJ2-3; no reliable D call. Germline CDR1 is LGHDT and CDR2 is YNNKEL (reference sequence). The CDR3 has 16 residues. The CDR3 protein is CASSYYGFRQADTQYF. The DNA of the CDR3 is TGCGCCAGCAGCTACTATGGGTTCAGGCAAGCGGATACGCAGTATTTT.

The V and J genes are TRBV7-9 and TRBJ2-1, with 13 nucleotides matching TRBD2. Looked up from germline, CDR1 is SEHNR and CDR2 is FQNEAQ (reference sequence). The ends lost 1 base at V and 9 bases at J; junction bases unmatched: 3. The CDR3 extends over 15 amino acids. The DNA of the CDR3 is TGTGCCAGCAGCTTAGAAACTAGCGGGAGGGCTGAGCAGTTCTTC. Protein sequence: CASSLETSGRAEQFF.

This sequence joins TRBV3-1 and TRBJ2-1, with D perhaps matching TRBD1 (5 bases). V shed 3 bases and J shed 7 bases, with 13 bases lying between them. The germline V gene encodes CDR1 LGHDT and CDR2 YNNKEL (reference sequence). CDR3 length equals 14 residues. The CDR3 is CASSQFLGVNEQFF. The CDR3 DNA reads TGTGCCAGCAGCCAGTTTCTAGGGGTAAATGAGCAGTTCTTC.

The V gene is TRBV10-3, the J gene TRBJ1-2, with 7 bases matching TRBD1. The CDR3 is made up of 14 amino acids. Germline CDR1 reads ENHRY; CDR2 reads SYGVKD. The V gene end was trimmed by 6 bases and the J gene end by 10 bases; junction bases not matched to a gene: 14. Written as DNA, the CDR3 is TGTGCCATCAGCGAGACAGGGTCGGTTGCGGTCTACACCTTC. Protein: CAISETGSVAVYTF.

The table lists this clonotype with many counts. The chain joins TRBV4-1 to TRBJ1-4; 12 positions match TRBD1. This CDR3 comprises 14 residues. CDR1 and CDR2 from the germline V gene are MGHRA and YSYEKL. Trimming removed 6 bases from V and 12 bases from J; junction bases left unmatched: 8. For the CDR3, the DNA is TGCGCCAGCAGTCCCAGGGACAGGGGGCTCGAACTGTTTTTT. As protein: CASSPRDRGLELFF.

V and J are TRBV30 and TRBJ1-4; D gene ambiguous. Germline lookup yields CDR1 GTSNPN and CDR2 SVGIG (reference sequence). This CDR3 has 13 residues. Trimming removed 5 bases from V and 8 bases from J, with 15 bases in between. DNA of the CDR3: TGTGCCTGGGGAGGTGGCTTACGGGAAAAACTGTTTTTT. This gives the protein CAWGGGLREKLFF.

At least ten counts were recorded for this clonotype. V is TRBV20-1 and J is TRBJ2-5; D is perhaps TRBD1 (6 bases). Trimming shortened V by 5 bases and J by 4 bases, and 14 bases separated the two germline ends. CDR1 DFQATT and CDR2 SNEGSKA come from the germline V gene (reference sequence). The CDR3 has 13 amino acids. The CDR3: CSASQGTRETQYF. For the CDR3, the DNA is TGCAGTGCTTCTCAGGGGACAAGAGAGACCCAGTACTTC.

This clonotype was seen repeatedly, ten times or more. V usage is TRBV12-3 or TRBV12-4 and J usage is TRBJ1-1, with a weak D call TRBD1 (5 bases). There are 13 residues in the CDR3. Trimming left V 6 bases short and J 6 bases short, with 14 bases between. The CDR3 nucleotides read TGTGCCAGCAGCCGTATTGGGACCGCTGAAGCTTTCTTT. Amino acid sequence: CASSRIGTAEAFF.

This clonotype has only a few counts. This chain uses TRBV12-3 or TRBV12-4 with TRBJ1-1, with 7 bases lining up with TRBD1. V gave up 3 bases and J gave up 1 base; unmatched junction bases: 2. The CDR3 spans 14 residues. The CDR3 DNA is TGTGCCAGCAGTTTCGACAGGGCGAACACTGAAGCTTTCTTT. Its translation is CASSFDRANTEAFF.

The sample holds many counts of this clonotype. The rearrangement joins TRBV29-1 to TRBJ2-3; 7 bases match TRBD2. Germline V gene data show CDR1 as SQVTM and CDR2 as ANQGSEA. The CDR3 totals 13 residues. J gave up 4 bases and V 7 bases, and 8 bases lay outside the gene matches. The CDR3 DNA is TGCAGCGCAAAAAGCGGGATGGCAGATACGCAGTATTTT. It codes for CSAKSGMADTQYF.

The table lists this clonotype with many counts. The chain is built from TRBV5-6 and TRBJ2-7; 8 bases align to TRBD1. The length of the CDR3 is 16 residues. Germline CDR1 reads SGHDT; CDR2 reads YYEEEE. The junction had 11 bases not matched to a gene; V was cut back by 4 bases and J by 2 bases. CDR3 in amino acids: CASSKPTGAWTYEQYF. In nucleotides, the CDR3 is TGTGCCAGCAGCAAGCCGACAGGGGCATGGACCTACGAGCAGTACTTC.